The rows below give T cell receptor beta chains drawn from one sample of a study of blood T cell repertoires in COVID-19. Sequenced by immunoSEQ multiplex PCR; TCRdb stores in-frame clones only, minus some. This table holds approximately 180,000 clones, around 76% found once. Sequencing used PBMCs or T cells enriched from blood (not recorded which). These receptors were obtained from a woman aged 50 to 60 with acute COVID-19. The CDR3 runs from the conserved cysteine through the conserved F or W. Each record gives: D gene, V gene, J gene, clone size, CDR3 protein, CDR3 DNA. The D gene is left open where the match is weak. Size values are once, few and many counts, or a class for expanded clones, and some rows have none.

.,TRBV11-2,TRBJ1-2,.,CASSLLGEAYTF,TGTGCCAGCAGCTTATTGGGGGAGGCCTACACCTTC
TRBD1,TRBV19,TRBJ2-5,once,CASIGTDIEETQYF,TGTGCCAGTATCGGGACAGACATAGAAGAGACCCAGTACTTC
.,TRBV6-5,TRBJ1-3,.,CASRPPWQVGNTIYF,TGTGCCAGCAGACCCCCATGGCAGGTCGGAAACACCATATATTTT
TRBD2,TRBV3-1/TRBV3-2,TRBJ2-1,.,CATSGGANEQFF,TGTGCCACTAGCGGGGGGGCCAATGAGCAGTTCTTC
TRBD1,TRBV29-1,TRBJ1-2,.,CSVAGTGSGYTF,TGCAGCGTTGCCGGGACAGGGAGTGGCTACACCTTC
TRBD2,TRBV7-8,TRBJ2-1,.,CASSFQRGAQDNEQFF,TGTGCCAGCAGCTTTCAGCGGGGGGCGCAGGACAATGAGCAGTTCTTC
TRBD2,TRBV5-4,TRBJ2-1,.,CASSQRGGFDEQFF,TGTGCCAGCAGCCAGCGGGGGGGGTTCGATGAGCAGTTCTTC
.,TRBV7-2,TRBJ2-5,.,CASSYGSTGETQYF,TGTGCCAGCAGCTACGGGTCTACCGGGGAGACCCAGTACTTC
.,TRBV19,TRBJ2-5,once,CASSIAQGTRETQYF,TGTGCCAGTAGTATAGCGCAGGGAACGAGAGAGACCCAGTACTTC
.,TRBV2,TRBJ1-1,.,CASIPTGHTEAFF,TGTGCCAGCATCCCCACAGGGCACACTGAAGCTTTCTTT
TRBD1,TRBV2,TRBJ2-3,few,CASSVSTGAFSTDTQYF,TGTGCCAGCAGCGTCTCTACAGGGGCCTTTAGCACAGATACGCAGTATTTT
.,TRBV9,TRBJ1-5,few,CASSVSSGGSNQPQHF,TGTGCCAGCAGCGTTTCCAGCGGGGGAAGCAATCAGCCCCAGCATTTT
TRBD2,TRBV27,TRBJ2-2,.,CASSSKTRDYHTGELFF,TGTGCCAGCAGTTCCAAAACCCGGGACTATCACACCGGGGAGCTGTTTTTT
.,TRBV3-1/TRBV3-2,TRBJ2-5,.,CASTHSTLVRVQETQYF,TGTGCCAGCACCCATTCCACACTAGTCCGGGTGCAAGAGACCCAGTACTTC
TRBD1,TRBV6-6,TRBJ1-1,.,CASNTGQHEAFF,TGTGCCAGCAATACGGGACAGCATGAAGCTTTCTTT
TRBD2,TRBV11-2,TRBJ2-2,.,CASSLNMVGGTGELFF,TGTGCCAGCAGCTTAAATATGGTGGGGGGGACCGGGGAGCTGTTTTTT
.,TRBV27,TRBJ1-2,.,CASSALTRGDYGYTF,TGTGCCAGCAGTGCCTTGACACGGGGGGACTATGGCTACACCTTC
TRBD2,TRBV7-9,TRBJ2-3,.,CASSLGLADRTDTQYF,TGTGCCAGCAGCTTAGGGCTAGCGGACCGCACAGATACGCAGTATTTT
.,TRBV6-5,TRBJ1-5,.,CASSSQFNQPQHF,TGTGCCAGCAGTTCACAGTTCAATCAGCCCCAGCATTTT
.,TRBV24-1,TRBJ1-1,.,CATSDSETGNTEAFF,TGTGCCACCAGTGATTCTGAGACAGGGAACACTGAAGCTTTCTTT
TRBD1,TRBV3-1/TRBV3-2,TRBJ2-5,.,CALPPRDRGQETQYF,TGTGCCCTTCCCCCACGGGACAGGGGTCAAGAGACCCAGTACTTC
TRBD1,TRBV11-3,TRBJ1-2,once,CASSLDIGQGTAGYTF,TGTGCCAGCAGCTTAGATATAGGACAGGGAACCGCTGGCTACACCTTC
TRBD2,TRBV27,TRBJ2-5,few,CASSLGAGGLRETQYF,TGTGCCAGCAGTTTAGGGGCGGGGGGGCTACGAGAGACCCAGTACTTC
TRBD1,TRBV19,TRBJ1-1,.,CASRGQGDTEAFF,TGTGCCAGTAGGGGACAGGGAGACACTGAAGCTTTCTTT
.,TRBV11-2,TRBJ1-3,.,CASSLVDFRSGNTIYF,TGTGCCAGCAGCTTAGTCGACTTCCGCTCTGGAAACACCATATATTTT
TRBD1,TRBV24-1,TRBJ1-2,.,CATSDWGTGDNYGYTF,TGTGCCACCAGTGATTGGGGGACAGGGGATAACTATGGCTACACCTTC
.,TRBV2,TRBJ2-5,once,CASSEQTDQYF,TGTGCCAGCAGTGAACAAACAGACCAGTACTTC
.,TRBV5-1,TRBJ2-5,.,CASKLTWVALTQYF,TGCGCCAGCAAACTGACTTGGGTGGCGTTGACCCAGTACTTC
.,TRBV18,TRBJ2-5,.,CASSPLDGGQETQYF,TGTGCCAGCTCACCACTTGACGGGGGGCAGGAGACCCAGTACTTC
TRBD1,TRBV28,TRBJ2-1,.,CASSLPGTGGSEQFF,TGTGCCAGCAGTCTCCCCGGGACAGGGGGGTCTGAGCAGTTCTTC
TRBD1,TRBV6-5,TRBJ1-5,.,CASSYSQTGGQPQHF,TGTGCCAGCAGCTACTCTCAGACAGGGGGTCAGCCCCAGCATTTT
TRBD1,TRBV7-8,TRBJ1-1,few,CASSRDRVGAGTEAFF,TGTGCCAGCAGCCGAGACAGGGTTGGGGCGGGCACTGAAGCTTTCTTT
.,TRBV11-2,TRBJ1-3,many,CASREQAAAGNTIYF,TGTGCCAGCAGAGAACAGGCGGCGGCTGGAAACACCATATATTTT
.,TRBV3-1/TRBV3-2,TRBJ1-2,.,CASSQGQGDNYGYTF,TGTGCCAGCAGCCAAGGACAAGGGGATAACTATGGCTACACCTTC
.,TRBV3-1/TRBV3-2,TRBJ1-6,.,CASSQLPQGSPPLHF,TGTGCCAGCAGCCAATTACCTCAGGGTTCTCCACCCCTCCACTTT
.,TRBV19,TRBJ2-1,.,CASSNNLLQGDEQFF,TGTGCCAGTAGTAATAACCTCCTCCAAGGGGATGAGCAGTTCTTC
.,TRBV18,TRBJ1-1,.,CASSPPQGWGTEAFF,TGTGCCAGCTCACCACCACAGGGTTGGGGCACTGAAGCTTTCTTT
TRBD1,TRBV7-6,TRBJ1-1,.,CASSLTRGQTEAFF,TGTGCCAGCAGCTTAACCAGGGGGCAAACTGAAGCTTTCTTT
.,TRBV6-2/TRBV6-3,TRBJ2-2,.,CASSYSIRGTGELFF,TGTGCCAGCAGTTACTCGATTAGGGGAACCGGGGAGCTGTTTTTT
.,TRBV5-4,TRBJ2-1,once,CASSFHLGLDYNEQFF,TGTGCCAGCAGCTTTCATTTGGGCCTGGACTACAATGAGCAGTTCTTC
.,TRBV7-2,TRBJ2-2,.,CASSLFPGRGSGELFF,TGTGCCAGCAGCTTATTCCCGGGTAGGGGCTCCGGGGAGCTGTTTTTT
.,TRBV4-2,TRBJ1-5,.,CASSQHDSFNQPQHF,TGTGCCAGCAGCCAGCACGACAGTTTCAATCAGCCCCAGCATTTT
.,TRBV6-6,TRBJ1-4,.,CASNRQNEKLFF,TGTGCCAGCAACAGACAGAATGAAAAACTGTTTTTT
TRBD2,TRBV5-4,TRBJ2-5,once,CASSSSSGGARETQYF,TGTGCCAGCAGCTCTTCTAGCGGGGGGGCCAGGGAGACCCAGTACTTC
.,TRBV2,TRBJ1-3,.,CASRPTGSGNTIYF,TGTGCCAGCAGGCCCACAGGCTCTGGAAACACCATATATTTT
TRBD1,TRBV7-8,TRBJ1-5,many,CASRIDRGPVSNQPQHF,TGTGCCTCCCGGATTGACAGGGGGCCGGTTAGCAATCAGCCCCAGCATTTT
.,TRBV29-1,TRBJ1-3,.,CSVVGGSGNTIYF,TGCAGCGTTGTTGGAGGCTCTGGAAACACCATATATTTT
TRBD2,TRBV24-1,TRBJ2-3,.,CATSDWNSGGGTDTQYF,TGTGCCACCAGTGACTGGAACAGCGGGGGGGGTACAGATACGCAGTATTTT
TRBD1,TRBV28,TRBJ2-2,.,CASSTFRGLAGELFF,TGTGCCAGCAGCACATTCAGGGGGCTCGCCGGGGAGCTGTTTTTT
TRBD2,TRBV10-2,TRBJ2-3,.,CASSALGLAGDTQYF,TGCGCCAGCAGTGCCCTGGGACTAGCGGGAGATACGCAGTATTTT
.,TRBV28,TRBJ1-4,once,CALQMEGEKLFF,TGTGCCTTACAGATGGAGGGGGAAAAACTGTTTTTT
TRBD1,TRBV9,TRBJ2-4,.,CASSPARTGKVNIQYF,TGTGCCAGCAGCCCCGCGAGGACAGGTAAAGTAAACATTCAGTACTTC
TRBD1,TRBV9,TRBJ1-5,.,CASSVGTGTGVQPQHF,TGTGCCAGCAGCGTAGGAACCGGGACAGGGGTTCAGCCCCAGCATTTT
.,TRBV25-1,TRBJ1-1,once,CASSAYSLGGTEAFF,TGTGCCAGCAGTGCCTACAGCCTCGGGGGCACTGAAGCTTTCTTT